This T cell receptor (beta chain) was found in a study of shared T cell receptors in the human thymus. The CDR3 has 17 amino acids. CDR1 and CDR2 (germline): SGHVS, FQNEAQ. The germline V and J ends were trimmed by 4 bases and 2 bases, with 18 bases remaining between them. Only in-frame clones appear in the TCRdb table, and some are missing; sequencing was by immunoSEQ multiplex PCR. The table lists hundreds of thousands of clones, around nine tenths of them singletons. Another study also made use of these data, one on human thymus T cells. That investigation notes: Finnish infants who were healthy and having corrective surgery for congenital heart defects made up the donors. Thymic resections from corrective heart surgery supplied the tissue. Across thymic and blood repertoires, the usage of V and J genes appeared to be biased.

Sequenced input: thymocytes. This clonotype was obtained from a boy in the first two years of life with a congenital heart defect. The chain joins TRBV7-8 to TRBJ2-1, with D perhaps TRBD2 (5 bases). CDR3 coding DNA: TGTGCCAGCAGCTCCCAGCCCACGGACGGGGCCTACAATGAGCAGTTCTTC. Its protein product is CASSSQPTDGAYNEQFF.